The 8 T cell receptor beta chains listed next were all sequenced from one sample in a study of shared clonotypes between healthy human individuals. Clones were sequenced by immunoSEQ multiplex PCR, and TCRdb holds only the in-frame ones, with some missing. The sample has roughly 1,800,000 clones, roughly 94% seen once. The naive CD8 subset, CD45RO-negative cells positively selected for CCR7, excluded terminally differentiated effector memory CD45RA+ cells. The source material was naive CD8+ T cells sorted from blood. These receptors were obtained from a man younger than 30 in good health.

This chain uses TRBV15 with TRBJ2-1; 10 bases are a match to TRBD2. The CDR3 has 15 amino acids. Germline CDR1 is LNHNV and CDR2 is YYDKDF (reference sequence). The V segment lost 7 bases and the J segment 6 bases; nucleotides outside the gene matches: 9. This chain's CDR3 is CATTQQRGGPNEQFF. CDR3 coding DNA: TGTGCCACCACCCAACAGCGGGGGGGTCCCAATGAGCAGTTCTTC. The full variable domain, completed using reference TRBV15 and TRBJ2-1, is DAMVIQNPRYQVTQFGKPVTLSCSQTLNHNVMYWYQQKSSQAPKLLFHYYDKDFNNEADTPDNFQSRRPNTSFCFLDIRSPGLGDTAMYLCATTQQRGGPNEQFFGPGTRLTVL.

V and J are TRBV12-5 and TRBJ2-2, with TRBD1 matching 11 bases. The CDR3 sequence is 14 residues long. V was pared by 7 bases and J by 6 bases, with 4 bases of the junction left unmatched. CDR1 and CDR2 (germline): LGHNT, FRNRAP. The CDR3 coding sequence is TGTGCTAGTGCCTCGGACAGGGGGCCCGGGGAGCTGTTTTTT. Its protein is CASASDRGPGELFF.

This chain links TRBV7-6 with TRBJ1-2; maybe TRBD1 (5 bases). V gave up 1 base and J gave up 10 bases, with 13 bases separating them. Germline loops: CDR1 SGHVS, CDR2 FNYEAQ. There are 13 residues in the CDR3. CDR3 region: CASSLVGDLDYTF. The CDR3 DNA follows: TGTGCCAGCAGCTTAGTAGGGGATTTGGACTACACCTTC.

The chain has TRBV15 and TRBJ2-1; D is perhaps TRBD1 (6 bases). The V gene's germline CDR1 is LNHNV and CDR2 YYDKDF (reference sequence). The CDR3 contains 13 residues. The V end was cut by 10 bases, the J end by 5 bases, with 15 bases between. CDR3 nucleotides: TGTGCCAGCTCCTTCAGGGGAAACAATGAGCAGTTCTTC. Amino acids: CASSFRGNNEQFF.

This chain connects TRBV6-1 to TRBJ2-5, with D unclear. Germline assignment: CDR1 MNHNS and CDR2 SASEGT. The V end was cut by 2 bases, the J end by 5 bases, with 15 bases between. This CDR3 comprises 15 residues. The DNA for the CDR3 is TGTGCCAGCAGTGAATTCTGGGTAGGGAAGGAGACCCAGTACTTC. Its protein is CASSEFWVGKETQYF.

V and J are TRBV7-9 and TRBJ1-1; tentatively, D is TRBD1 (5 bases). The length of the CDR3 is 17 residues. V lost 5 bases and J 0 bases, leaving 19 bases between the germline ends. Germline assignment: CDR1 SEHNR and CDR2 FQNEAQ (reference sequence). The chain's CDR3 is CASSIKEGHNMNTEAFF. In DNA, the CDR3 is TGTGCCAGCAGCATAAAAGAAGGACACAACATGAACACTGAAGCTTTCTTT.

V is TRBV14 and J is TRBJ2-7; TRBD1 matches 8 bases. Germline CDR1 reads SGHDN; CDR2 reads FVKESK. The V gene end was trimmed by 0 bases and the J gene end by 3 bases; junction bases not matched to a gene: 13. This CDR3 contains 18 residues. The CDR3 sequence: CASSQEIPRTGWYYEQYF. The CDR3 DNA reads TGTGCCAGCAGCCAAGAAATCCCCAGGACAGGGTGGTACTACGAGCAGTACTTC.

The chain couples TRBV14 to TRBJ1-2; D might be TRBD1 (5 bases). CDR3 size: 16 residues. The V and J ends lost 4 bases and 2 bases respectively, with 17 bases between them. Germline lookup yields CDR1 SGHDN and CDR2 FVKESK. The CDR3 here is CASSPTVGGSNYGYTF. The DNA for the CDR3 is TGTGCCAGCAGCCCCACAGTCGGGGGTTCGAACTATGGCTACACCTTC.